This T cell receptor (beta chain) is from a study of T cell changes during pregnancy in multiple sclerosis. The method was immunoSEQ multiplex PCR; TCRdb's version includes in-frame clones alone and lacks a portion of them. The sample gives tens of thousands of clones, 80% to 90% of which show up once; 1.2% is in the top ten. This CDR3 comprises 14 residues. V gave up 3 bases and J gave up 0 bases, with 9 bases separating them. Germline values: CDR1 SGHRS, CDR2 YFSETQ. Sequenced material: CD4+ T cells from peripheral blood mononuclear cells, taken before pregnancy. The chain recombines TRBV5-1 with TRBJ1-1; D is perhaps TRBD1 (5 bases). This receptor was obtained from a female donor with multiple sclerosis, enrolled in a pregnancy study. The CDR3 bases are TGCGCCAGCAGCTCGACAGCATTGAACACTGAAGCTTTCTTT. Its translation: CASSSTALNTEAFF.